This T cell receptor beta chain was observed in a study of cytomegalovirus exposure and HLA in healthy donors. General study findings and limits: Later on, an analysis showed TCR association rates differing by HLA locus, with DRB1 the most and HLA-C the fewest. A previous analysis found most TCR beta V segments productive roughly 87% or roughly 30% of the time. Several of the most significant clusters appeared linked to common viral pathogens, based on a later analysis.

Both 60 Vbeta primers and 13 Jbeta primers went into the PCR. Using immunoSEQ multiplex PCR, the repertoire was profiled, and TCRdb retains in-frame clones only, with some absent. The table records 90,000 to 120,000 clones, around 72% of them present only once. With regard to this clone: Its cognate antigen is unknown.

Germline V gene sequence: CDR1 SGDLS, CDR2 YYNGEE. The CDR3 totals 16 residues. V shed 4 bases and J 0 bases; nucleotides not matched to a gene: 9. The rearrangement uses TRBV9 and TRBJ1-1; 7 bases agree with TRBD1. This receptor was obtained from a male donor in good health and CMV-seropositive. The sample comprised PBMCs. Here the CDR3 DNA reads TGTGCCAGCAGCCCCCGTCCCGGGACAGTGAACACTGAAGCTTTCTTT. Amino acids: CASSPRPGTVNTEAFF.